This TCR beta chain is from a study of blood T cell repertoires in COVID-19. Turning to the study itself: There were acute and convalescent COVID-19 samples, and they came from the United States, Italy and Spain. The analysed material was cDNA or gDNA that came from T cells, B-cell-depleted T cells, or PBMCs.

A single count supports this clone. In the source study's methods: Amplified reference gene primers provided the basis for estimating nucleated cell counts. The table came from immunoSEQ multiplex PCR; TCRdb's copy has only in-frame clones and leaves some out. V and J calls and clone size are given by that table; D and trimming were obtained from the DNA. Among roughly 500,000 clones, 75% to 90% were seen once, and the ten largest hold approximately 0.9%. The CDR3 length is 15 residues. Trimming stripped 2 bases from V and 14 bases from J, with 19 bases between. Per germline, CDR1 MNHNS and CDR2 SASEGT. Seattle cases were enrolled at active infection and followed longitudinally.

The source is a man aged 18 to 29 with COVID-19, enrolled during active disease. The sequenced material came from peripheral blood. This sequence joins TRBV6-1 and TRBJ1-6; no reliable D call. The CDR3 spells CASSESGSGRISLHF. CDR3 in DNA: TGTGCCAGCAGTGAATCGGGAAGTGGCCGAATCTCCCTCCACTTT.